The 12 T cell receptor beta chains reported below all come from one sample, sequenced in a study of sequential checkpoint blockade in melanoma. Treatment specified: randomized to nivolumab then ipilimumab (arm A) or the reverse (arm B). TCRdb keeps only in-frame clones here, not all; method: immunoSEQ multiplex PCR. The profile shows about 21,000 clones, 25% to 35% of them singletons. Here the sequenced sample was tumor tissue (inferred from file names), taken from a patient given nivolumab and ipilimumab in sequence. These receptors all stem from a human donor with melanoma.

This chain joins TRBV6-8 and TRBJ1-5; 7 bases line up with TRBD1. Unmatched junction bases numbered 13, after V lost 10 bases and J lost 7 bases. Germline loops: CDR1 MNHGY, CDR2 SAAAGT. The CDR3 has 14 amino acids. CDR3 bases: TGTGCCATAAGCCAAGGGGGCTCTTGGCAGCCCCAGCATTTT. It encodes CAISQGGSWQPQHF.

This clone is categorized as medium-sized. The chain links TRBV11-3 to TRBJ2-5, with 7 bases fitting TRBD2. The CDR3 covers 16 residues. V dropped 0 bases and J dropped 1; count of bases not matched to a gene: 5. Germline values: CDR1 SGHNT, CDR2 YENEEA. CDR3 sequence: CASSLEYRGGQETQYF. The CDR3 nucleotides are TGTGCCAGCAGCTTAGAGTACCGCGGGGGCCAAGAGACCCAGTACTTC.

This clone appeared many times. J is TRBJ2-5 and V is TRBV1; TRBD2 was called by the table and not checked on the DNA. TRBV1 is given as a pseudogene. The CDR3 is 15 amino acids. CDR3 sequence (DNA): TGCACCAGCAGCCAGCGAAGCGGGGGCCAAGAGACCCAGTACTTC. Translation: CTSSQRSGGQETQYF.

The V gene is TRBV9, the J gene TRBJ2-1; 9 positions agree with TRBD1. Losses at the gene ends were 0 bases for V and 9 bases for J; bases not matched to a gene: 7. Germline V gene lookup returns CDR1 SGDLS and CDR2 YYNGEE. The CDR3 extends over 15 amino acids. In DNA form, the CDR3 reads TGTGCCAGCAGCGTAGTGGGACAGGGTATAACTGAGCAGTTCTTC. Protein product: CASSVVGQGITEQFF.

The chain uses TRBV11-3 and TRBJ2-5; tentatively, D is TRBD2 (6 bases). CDR1 is SGHNT and CDR2 is YENEEA in the germline V gene. This CDR3 is 16 amino acids long. V lost 5 bases to trimming and J lost 3 bases, with 19 bases between them. This chain's CDR3 is CASSQWGGGKEETQYF. Written as DNA, the CDR3 is TGTGCCAGCAGCCAATGGGGTGGGGGGAAAGAAGAGACCCAGTACTTC.

The rearrangement joins TRBV18 to TRBJ2-1; 10 bases align to TRBD2. Germline trimming cut 4 bases from V and 6 bases from J; bases unmatched to any gene: 3. This CDR3 has 14 amino acids. Germline V gives CDR1 KGHSH, CDR2 LQKENI. CDR3 coding DNA: TGTGCCAGCTCACGGGCTAGCGGGAGCAATGAGCAGTTCTTC. Its protein product is CASSRASGSNEQFF.

The sample holds a few counts of this clone. J is TRBJ2-2 and V is TRBV19; D call uncertain. Germline values: CDR1 LNHDA, CDR2 SQIVND (reference sequence). The CDR3 sequence is 12 residues long. Trimming took 7 bases from V and 6 from J, leaving 9 bases between them. The CDR3 here is CASKSGPGELFF. CDR3 DNA sequence: TGTGCCAGTAAAAGTGGTCCCGGGGAGCTGTTTTTT.

The count of this clone is one. The chain employs TRBV5-1 and TRBJ2-1, with D possibly being TRBD2 (6 bases). Germline V lookup: CDR1 SGHRS, CDR2 YFSETQ. CDR3 length: 15 amino acids. Trimming stripped 2 bases from V and 4 bases from J, with 13 bases between. The CDR3 nucleotides read TGCGCCAGCAGCTTTAGCCCCGGAGGGTACAATGAGCAGTTCTTC. Translation: CASSFSPGGYNEQFF.

The rearrangement uses TRBV18 and TRBJ2-5; D is uncertain. Germline CDR1 is KGHSH and CDR2 is LQKENI. V dropped 2 bases and J dropped 3 bases, with 10 bases sitting between them. The CDR3 is made up of 14 amino acids. This CDR3 is CASSPRLGKETQYF. CDR3 coding DNA: TGTGCCAGCTCACCAAGACTCGGTAAAGAGACCCAGTACTTC.

This clone was seen a handful of times. An end of the junction differs from the germline gene, which may be a read error. The chain links TRBV18 to TRBJ2-1, with TRBD2 identical over 13 bases. The germline CDR1 and CDR2 sequences are KGHSH and LQKENI. The CDR3 runs 17 residues. CDR3 DNA: TGTGCCAGCTCTCCACGGACTAGCGGGAGAATAATTAATGAGCAGTTCTTC. It is translated as CASSPRTSGRIINEQFF.

This clone has a handful of counts. The chain uses TRBV9 and TRBJ2-1; D gene uncertain. CDR1 SGDLS and CDR2 YYNGEE come from the germline V gene. The CDR3 is made up of 12 amino acids. Trimming cost V 5 bases and J 7 bases, with 10 bases left between them. The CDR3 DNA is TGTGCCAGCAGTGTTACTGCAAATGAGCAGTTCTTC. This translates into CASSVTANEQFF.

This chain connects TRBV6-8 to TRBJ1-5, with 7 nucleotides matching TRBD1. With 6 bases clipped from V and 3 bases from J, the junction kept 11 bases outside the gene matches. This CDR3 is built from 16 residues. Germline CDR1 is MNHGY and CDR2 is SAAAGT. CDR3 DNA sequence: TGTGCCAGCAGCCAACCGGGACAGAATTTCAATCAGCCCCAGCATTTT. Translation gives CASSQPGQNFNQPQHF.